Each of the 14 T cell receptor beta chains below was sequenced from the same sample in a study of blood T cell repertoires in COVID-19. Only in-frame clones appear in the TCRdb table, and some are missing; sequencing was by immunoSEQ multiplex PCR. The sample shows roughly 260,000 clones, about nine tenths of them seen only once. The specimen was PBMCs or T cells enriched from blood (not recorded which). These receptor sequences come from a human donor in a cohort exposed to, infected with or recovered from COVID-19 (not recorded which). The donor label of this sample is uncertain.

The chain combines TRBV30 with TRBJ2-3; possibly TRBD2 for D (7 bases). Germline CDR1 reads GTSNPN; CDR2 reads SVGIG (reference sequence). V lost 3 bases and J 2 bases, leaving 18 bases between the germline ends. CDR3 length: 16 residues. CDR3 amino acids: CAWRLGGTSLTDTQYF. The DNA of the CDR3 is TGTGCCTGGAGGTTGGGGGGGACATCGCTCACAGATACGCAGTATTTT.

The chain recombines TRBV6-5 with TRBJ2-5; TRBD1 matches 7 bases. V was pared by 4 bases and J by 2 bases, with 7 bases of the junction left unmatched. From germline, CDR1 is MNHEY and CDR2 SVGAGI. The CDR3 is 15 amino acids. The CDR3, as DNA: TGTGCCAGCAGTTTCAGTGGGACAGATCAAGAGACCCAGTACTTC. Translation: CASSFSGTDQETQYF.

In DNA form, the CDR3 reads TGTGCCTGGGCGGTTGGAAACACCATATATTTT. This encodes CAWAVGNTIYF. J is TRBJ1-3 and V is TRBV30; no definite D call. With 5 bases removed from V and 3 bases from J, the gap between germline ends came to 5 bases. The CDR3 sequence is 11 residues long. CDR1 and CDR2 from the germline V gene are GTSNPN and SVGIG (reference sequence).

This clone was detected only a few times. The rearrangement joins TRBV4-1 to TRBJ1-2; TRBD1 might be the D (6 bases). V was pared by 1 base and J by 2 bases, with 11 bases between. CDR1 and CDR2 (germline): MGHRA, YSYEKL. The CDR3 sequence is 15 residues long. The CDR3 DNA sequence: TGCGCCAGCAGCCAAGCGGGACATCTAAACTATGGCTACACCTTC. Its protein is CASSQAGHLNYGYTF.

The chain is built from TRBV9 and TRBJ1-4; TRBD1 agrees at 7 bases. Germline assignment: CDR1 SGDLS and CDR2 YYNGEE. This CDR3 is built from 17 residues. The junction had 10 bases not matched to a gene; V was cut back by 0 bases and J by 5 bases. CDR3 amino acids: CASSVDTGAGRNEKLFF. The CDR3 DNA is TGTGCCAGCAGCGTAGACACAGGGGCTGGTCGGAATGAAAAACTGTTTTTT.

This clone showed up just once. The J gene is TRBJ2-5, the V gene TRBV14; D possibly corresponds to TRBD1 (6 bases). The CDR3 covers 13 residues. Germline assignment: CDR1 SGHDN and CDR2 FVKESK. Trimming shortened V by 4 bases and J by 7 bases, and 13 bases separated the two germline ends. The DNA of the CDR3 is TGTGCCAGCAGCCTTCGGACAGACGGGACCCAGTACTTC. Its translation is CASSLRTDGTQYF.

This rearrangement joins TRBV25-1 to TRBJ2-3; 10 bases are a match to TRBD1. Germline V gives CDR1 MGHDK, CDR2 SYGVNS. The CDR3 totals 14 residues. With 5 bases clipped from V and 6 bases from J, the junction kept 5 bases outside the gene matches. This CDR3 is CASSRDRGSDTQYF. DNA for the CDR3: TGTGCCAGCAGTCGGGACAGGGGTTCCGATACGCAGTATTTT.

The chain combines TRBV5-1 with TRBJ2-1, with D tentatively TRBD1 (5 bases). This CDR3 is built from 15 residues. Germline lookup yields CDR1 SGHRS and CDR2 YFSETQ. V was clipped by 0 bases and J by 5 bases, with 12 bases between them. Here the CDR3 reads CASSLGLQGDNEQFF. The CDR3 DNA follows: TGCGCCAGCAGCTTGGGACTCCAAGGGGACAATGAGCAGTTCTTC.

The J gene is TRBJ2-1, the V gene TRBV6-1; D may be TRBD1 (6 bases). CDR1 MNHNS and CDR2 SASEGT come from the germline V gene. This CDR3 has 17 amino acids. Trimming shortened V by 2 bases and J by 0 bases, and 14 bases separated the two germline ends. The CDR3 bases are TGTGCCAGCAGTGAAATGGGACATAGCTTCTCCTACAATGAGCAGTTCTTC. Its translation is CASSEMGHSFSYNEQFF.

The rearrangement joins TRBV2 to TRBJ1-2; D is ambiguous. V was cut by 4 bases and J by 6 bases, with 9 bases left in between. CDR3 length: 12 amino acids. Germline V gene lookup returns CDR1 SNHLY and CDR2 FYNNEI. The CDR3 bases are TGTGCCAGCAGTGGGTCGGGGAATGGCTACACCTTC. Its translation: CASSGSGNGYTF.

This chain joins TRBV29-1 and TRBJ2-5, with 8 positions matching TRBD1. Germline CDR1 is SQVTM and CDR2 is ANQGSEA. This CDR3 region has 13 residues. V shed 4 bases, J shed 4 bases, and the junction held 5 bases outside the gene matches. In DNA form, the CDR3 reads TGCAGCGTTGCCGGACAGGGTCCAGAGACCCAGTACTTC. Residues: CSVAGQGPETQYF.

The chain joins TRBV7-9 to TRBJ1-4, with D possibly being TRBD1 (6 bases). Trimming removed 4 bases at V and 4 bases at J, with 19 bases between. Germline V gene data show CDR1 as SEHNR and CDR2 as FQNEAQ (reference sequence). CDR3 length: 17 amino acids. The CDR3 sequence is CASSSRNTGTSNEKLFF. For the CDR3, the DNA is TGTGCCAGCAGCTCACGAAATACAGGGACCAGTAATGAAAAACTGTTTTTT.

CDR3 sequence: CASSPTDGGGEKLFF. As DNA, the CDR3 is TGTGCCAGCAGCCCCACGGACGGGGGAGGTGAAAAACTGTTTTTT. V gene TRBV7-9 combines with J gene TRBJ1-4, with D tentatively TRBD1 (5 bases). Germline assignment: CDR1 SEHNR and CDR2 FQNEAQ (reference sequence). Trimming removed 5 bases from V and 7 bases from J, with 17 bases in between. This CDR3 is built from 15 residues.

This chain uses TRBV5-6 with TRBJ2-5; a possible D gene is TRBD1 (5 bases). Trimming took 0 bases from V and 5 from J, leaving 14 bases between them. Per germline, CDR1 SGHDT and CDR2 YYEEEE. The CDR3 extends over 15 amino acids. The CDR3: CASSLVPGSRETQYF. CDR3 nucleotides: TGTGCCAGCAGCTTGGTTCCAGGGTCGAGGGAGACCCAGTACTTC.